This T cell receptor (beta chain) was retrieved from a study of CD8 T cells in Susac syndrome (dated by TCRdb to between 2017 and 2020). Regarding the research as a whole: Repertoire sequencing was used to test whether CD8+ T cell activation and differentiation in Susac syndrome was antigen driven. The study compared CD8+ T cell repertoire clonality among about a dozen healthy donors, around 14 Susac syndrome patients and roughly 16 multiple sclerosis patients. On the study overall, not on this receptor specifically: The number of individuals in the TCR sequencing and HLA analysis was recognized as being relatively small.

Here V drops 3 bases and J drops 5 bases, and the junction holds 6 bases not matched to any gene. Via the germline V gene (reference sequence), CDR1 is MNHEY and CDR2 SMNVEV. The CDR3 starts with the cysteine, ends with the phenylalanine, and has 14 residues. Left in the record is the CDR3 DNA by itself, 42 bases read in frame from the first base. Peripheral blood CD8+ and CD4+ T cells from healthy donors, Susac syndrome patients and multiple sclerosis patients were profiled by high-throughput TCR beta sequencing. The multiple sclerosis controls were treatment-naive patients who had stable or active relapsing-remitting disease and met the revised McDonald criteria. Bulk CD8+ and CD4+ T cells were purified by magnetic negative isolation, whereas CD8+ TEMRA cells were enriched by FACS. Blood was collected in EDTA tubes and processed within 24 hours, with PBMCs isolated through density gradient centrifugation. PBMCs intended for TCR sequencing were cryopreserved in liquid nitrogen and were subsequently thawed in a 37 degrees C water bath. The sorted or isolated CD4+, CD8+ and CD8+ TEMRA cells had a purity of 90% or higher.

Concerning this clonotype: Its cognate antigen has yet to be identified. The input lacks base qualities; no much larger clone sits a single base away.

RNA was extracted using the RNeasy kit, and about 0.5 to 1 ug of the RNA was reverse transcribed with random hexamers. The immunoSEQ multiplex PCR assay, which covers 54 Vbeta and 13 Jbeta segments, was used to amplify TCR beta CDR3 regions. PCR amplification bias was corrected using a synthetic template baseline for primer optimization and computational correction. Concerning the study's data processing: Only productive sequences were kept, with reads annotated to V, D and J genes according to IMGT and analyzed in immunoSEQ Analyzer. Clonality was calculated as one minus the Shannon entropy normalized by log2 of the number of productive unique sequences. Public and private clones were assessed among the 100 most prevalent clones of each patient and control. Susac-specific clones were defined as absent from healthy and MS cohorts, around 970 published viral clones and other ImmuneACCESS disease sequences. In-frame beta chains were kept once TCRdb had trimmed the public reads at Q25 with fastp and called clones with MiXCR. Rows are unified per CDR3 protein, each entry keeping the most common DNA and genes. The authors' filters were not applied to this entry. Across this sample there are approximately 120,000 distinct CDR3 sequences, with 90% to 95% seen only once. Approximately 0.3% of the sample goes to the ten largest clones.

The sequence joins TRBV27 to TRBJ2-7; 8 bases in the junction line up with TRBD1. Material for sequencing was CD8+ T cells from PBMCs. This TCR was recovered from a human donor with multiple sclerosis. The CDR3 is CASSLWQGANEQYF. The DNA sequence is as follows: TGTGCCAGCAGTTTGTGGCAGGGGGCAAACGAGCAGTACTTC.